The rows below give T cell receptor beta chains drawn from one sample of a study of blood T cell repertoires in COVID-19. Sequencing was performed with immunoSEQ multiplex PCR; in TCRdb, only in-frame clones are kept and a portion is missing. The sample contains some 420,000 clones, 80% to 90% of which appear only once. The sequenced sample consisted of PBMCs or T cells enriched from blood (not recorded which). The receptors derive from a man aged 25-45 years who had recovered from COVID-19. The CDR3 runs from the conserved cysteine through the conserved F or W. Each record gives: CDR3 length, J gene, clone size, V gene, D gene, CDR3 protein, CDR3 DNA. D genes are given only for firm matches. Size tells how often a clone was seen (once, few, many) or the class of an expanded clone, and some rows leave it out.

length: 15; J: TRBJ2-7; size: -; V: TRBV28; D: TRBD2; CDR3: CASSSQVSGRREQYF; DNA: TGTGCCAGCAGTTCCCAGGTTAGCGGGAGGCGTGAGCAGTACTTC
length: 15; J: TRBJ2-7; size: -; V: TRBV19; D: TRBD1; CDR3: CASSTSGTGVEEQYF; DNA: TGTGCCAGTAGTACGTCCGGGACAGGTGTTGAAGAGCAGTACTTC
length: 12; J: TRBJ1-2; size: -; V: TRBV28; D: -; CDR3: CASSLTGGGYTF; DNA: TGTGCCAGCAGTTTAACCGGGGGTGGCTACACCTTC
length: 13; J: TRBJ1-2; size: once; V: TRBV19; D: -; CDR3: CASSMATNYGYTF; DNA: TGTGCCAGTAGTATGGCGACAAACTATGGCTACACCTTC
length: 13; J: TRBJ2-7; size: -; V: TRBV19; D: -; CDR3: CASSIDPGREQYF; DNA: TGTGCCAGTAGTATAGATCCAGGCAGGGAGCAGTACTTC
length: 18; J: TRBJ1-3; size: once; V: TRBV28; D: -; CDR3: CASSLLRRQSFSGNTIYF; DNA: TGTGCCAGCAGTTTATTACGCCGACAGTCTTTCTCTGGAAACACCATATATTTT
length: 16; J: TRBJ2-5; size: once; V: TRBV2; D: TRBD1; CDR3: CASSARPAGGGETQYF; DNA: TGTGCCAGCAGCGCCCGACCCGCAGGGGGCGGTGAGACCCAGTACTTC
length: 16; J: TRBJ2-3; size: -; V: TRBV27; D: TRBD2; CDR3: CASSSGLAGGTDTQYF; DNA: TGTGCCAGCAGTTCGGGACTAGCGGGAGGGACAGATACGCAGTATTTT
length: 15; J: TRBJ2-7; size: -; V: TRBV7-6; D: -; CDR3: CASSLVGGGLYEQYF; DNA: TGTGCCAGCAGCTTAGTAGGGGGAGGGCTGTACGAGCAGTACTTC
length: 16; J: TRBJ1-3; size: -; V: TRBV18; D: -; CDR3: CASSPSSGITGNTIYF; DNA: TGTGCCAGCTCACCATCCTCAGGGATTACTGGAAACACCATATATTTT
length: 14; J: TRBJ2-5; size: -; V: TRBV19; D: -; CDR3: CASSIAARKETQYF; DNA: TGTGCCAGTAGTATAGCCGCTAGGAAAGAGACCCAGTACTTC